This T cell receptor (beta chain) originates from a study of T cell repertoires in cytomegalovirus infection. Study information: Recently identified HLA-C-restricted CMV epitopes and well-studied HLA-B-restricted CMV epitopes were used by the study. CMV infection and matching HLA type were both indicated by public TCR beta signatures. Study-wide results and limits: The study found HLA-C-restricted CMV-specific TCR beta clonotypes dominating the ex vivo response. Carriage of CMV together with the relevant HLA was identifiable through cumulative public TCR beta family frequency.

In TCRdb, the reads were re-called with MiXCR into one record per CDR3 protein. Found here are roughly 150,000 distinct CDR3 sequences, 30% to 40% of them singletons; the top ten hold roughly 47%. Per germline, CDR1 SGHNT and CDR2 YYREEE (reference sequence). CDR3 length equals 14 residues. V lost 4 bases, J lost 4 bases, and 14 bases lay in between. Only a few counts were recorded for this clonotype. As yet, its antigen is unknown. The genes are TRBV5-4 and TRBJ2-5; D perhaps matches TRBD1 (8 bases). The TCR originated in a human donor in good health (CMV status not recorded). Some clones in this sample may be carry-over from other donors' samples. The sequences come from CD8+ T cells from cultured PBMCs, collected from culture after CMV antigen stimulation. This CDR3 is CASSPHRGGETQYF. CDR3 nucleotide sequence: TGTGCCAGCAGCCCGCACAGGGGGGGAGAGACCCAGTACTTC.